One and the same sample provided the 20 T cell receptor beta chains below, sequenced in a study of cytomegalovirus exposure and HLA in healthy donors. PCR used 60 Vbeta primers and 13 Jbeta primers. The table came from immunoSEQ multiplex PCR; TCRdb's copy has only in-frame clones and leaves some out. The sample has 100,000 to 150,000 clones, around 76% seen once; the top ten hold 7.3%. The sequenced material came from PBMCs. All receptors come from a male donor in good health and CMV-seronegative.

The rearrangement uses TRBV4-3 and TRBJ2-1, with 7 bases lining up with TRBD2. With V trimmed by 3 bases and J by 10 bases, 15 bases remained unmatched. Per the germline V gene, CDR1 is LGHNA and CDR2 is YSLEER. The CDR3 is 16 residues long. CDR3 DNA sequence: TGCGCCAGCAGCCACTTCCGGGGGGAGGGGTTCGGGGAGCAGTTCTTC. Amino acids: CASSHFRGEGFGEQFF.

J is TRBJ2-7 and V is TRBV9, with 7 bases aligning to TRBD1. The J segment lost 3 bases and the V segment lost 4 bases, leaving 10 bases of the junction unmatched. The CDR3 covers 15 residues. The germline gives CDR1 SGDLS, CDR2 YYNGEE. The CDR3 DNA reads as TGTGCCAGCAGCCTCACAGGGGACCCAAACTACGAGCAGTACTTC. Residues: CASSLTGDPNYEQYF.

V and J are TRBV28 and TRBJ2-3, with a tentative D call TRBD1 (7 bases). Germline V gene sequence: CDR1 MDHEN, CDR2 SYDVKM. The CDR3 is 16 residues long. The V end lost 8 bases, the J end lost 1 base, and 19 bases lay between the germline ends. The CDR3 nucleotides read TGTGCCAGCCCCCCAGGGGGGTTAGTGGGCACAGATACGCAGTATTTT. Translation: CASPPGGLVGTDTQYF.

The chain uses TRBV2 and TRBJ2-1, with TRBD2 identical over 11 bases. The CDR3 totals 16 residues. Per germline, CDR1 SNHLY and CDR2 FYNNEI. Trimming took 6 bases from V and 9 from J; bases not matched to a gene: 13. The CDR3 region is CASSKNSGGASSEQFF. For the CDR3, the DNA is TGTGCCAGCAGCAAGAATAGCGGGGGGGCATCAAGTGAGCAGTTCTTC. The entire variable domain, with the rest obtained from reference TRBV2 and TRBJ2-1, is as follows: EPEVTQTPSHQVTQMGQEVILRCVPISNHLYFYWYRQILGQKVEFLVSFYNNEISEKSEIFDDQFSVERPDGSNFTLKIRSTKLEDSAMYFCASSKNSGGASSEQFFGPGTRLTVL.

The V gene is TRBV28, the J gene TRBJ2-3; 7 bases fit TRBD2. Trimming removed 6 bases from V and 0 bases from J; junction bases left unmatched: 3. This CDR3 has 14 amino acids. Germline V gene data show CDR1 as MDHEN and CDR2 as SYDVKM. The CDR3 sequence is CASSLSGSTDTQYF. The CDR3 coding sequence is TGTGCCAGCAGCCTTAGCGGGAGCACAGATACGCAGTATTTT.

The V and J genes are TRBV6-5 and TRBJ2-1; 8 bases fit TRBD2. V lost 2 bases, J lost 13 bases, and 7 bases stayed unmatched. The CDR3 extends over 13 amino acids. Per the germline V gene, CDR1 is MNHEY and CDR2 is SVGAGI. CDR3: CASSYDAGGEQFF. CDR3 bases: TGTGCCAGCAGTTACGACGCGGGGGGTGAACAGTTCTTC.

The CDR3 DNA reads TGTGCCAGCAGCGTCCCAAGGGGGCGGAGTTCCCACTCTGGGGCCAACGTCCTGACTTTC. Translating gives CASSVPRGRSSHSGANVLTF. This rearrangement joins TRBV9 to TRBJ2-6, with 7 bases lining up with TRBD1. This CDR3 has 20 residues. Trimming cost V 2 bases and J 0 bases; bases outside gene matches: 14. CDR1 is SGDLS, CDR2 YYNGEE, per germline.

This CDR3 reads CASSLSRRDGEQFF. The DNA for the CDR3 is TGTGCCAGCAGTTTATCGCGGAGGGACGGTGAGCAGTTCTTC. The V call is TRBV27, the J call TRBJ2-1; TRBD2 might be the D (6 bases). The V gene's germline CDR1 is MNHEY and CDR2 SMNVEV (reference sequence). This CDR3 comprises 14 residues. Trimming pared 0 bases from V and 9 bases from J, leaving 12 bases between.

CDR3 sequence (DNA): TGTGCCAGCAGCGGTCCGGGACAGGGACCAAATCAGCCCCAGCATTTT. Translated, it gives CASSGPGQGPNQPQHF. The rearrangement uses TRBV9 and TRBJ1-5; 9 nucleotides line up with TRBD1. Germline V gene data show CDR1 as SGDLS and CDR2 as YYNGEE. J was trimmed by 4 bases and V by 3 bases; bases with no gene match: 8. CDR3 length: 16 amino acids. Supplemented by reference TRBV9 and TRBJ1-5, the full variable domain reads DSGVTQTPKHLITATGQRVTLRCSPRSGDLSVYWYQQSLDQGLQFLIQYYNGEERAKGNILERFSAQQFPDLHSELNLSSLELGDSALYFCASSGPGQGPNQPQHFGDGTRLSIL.

The genes are TRBV28 and TRBJ2-7; 9 nucleotides agree with TRBD2. The CDR3 contains 14 residues. Per the germline V gene, CDR1 is MDHEN and CDR2 is SYDVKM. V lost 2 bases and J lost 5; bases outside the gene matches: 4. CDR3 nucleotide sequence: TGTGCCAGCAGTTTAATAGCGGGGGTCAACGAGCAGTACTTC. Its translation is CASSLIAGVNEQYF.

The genes are TRBV7-2 and TRBJ1-5, with D possibly TRBD1 on 6 matching bases. Per germline, CDR1 SGHTA and CDR2 FQGNSA. The CDR3 loop spans 13 amino acids. With 5 bases removed from V and 11 bases from J, the gap between germline ends came to 16 bases. The CDR3 region has the DNA TGTGCCAGCAGCCTCTCACGGGACAAAGCCCAGCATTTT. Translating it yields CASSLSRDKAQHF.

This clone was detected only once. The chain employs TRBV7-3 and TRBJ1-1; D gene uncertain. The CDR3 extends over 13 amino acids. Trimming pared 1 base from V and 3 bases from J, leaving 6 bases between. Germline CDR1 reads SGHTA; CDR2 reads FQGTGA. The DNA of the CDR3 is TGTGCCAGCAGCTTAAAGGGAGACACTGAAGCTTTCTTT. Translation: CASSLKGDTEAFF.

The genes are TRBV5-6 and TRBJ1-1, with 8 bases lining up with TRBD1. V dropped 4 bases and J dropped 3; count of bases not matched to a gene: 8. Germline V CDR1 and CDR2: SGHDT, YYEEEE. The CDR3 loop spans 15 amino acids. For the CDR3, the DNA is TGTGCCAGCAGCCCCCCGGACAGGGACGACACTGAAGCTTTCTTT. This codes for CASSPPDRDDTEAFF. Full variable domain (outside the CDR3, taken from reference TRBV5-6 and TRBJ1-1): DAGVTQSPTHLIKTRGQQVTLRCSPKSGHDTVSWYQQALGQGPQFIFQYYEEEERQRGNFPDRFSGHQFPNYSSELNVNALLLGDSALYLCASSPPDRDDTEAFFGQGTRLTVV.

Points on this clone: The junction departs from germline at one end; a sequencing error may be responsible. This chain links TRBV7-9 with TRBJ1-1; D is ambiguous. The CDR3 length is 15 residues. CDR1 is SEHNR and CDR2 is FQNEAQ in the germline V gene (reference sequence). DNA of the CDR3: TGTTCCAGCAGCTTAGCTGACAAATTTAACACTGAAGCTTTCTTT. Amino acids: CSSSLADKFNTEAFF. The whole variable domain, filled in from reference TRBV7-9 and TRBJ1-1, reads DTGVSQNPRHKITKRGQNVTFRCDPISEHNRLYWYRQTLGQGPEFLTYFQNEAQLEKSRLLSDRFSAERPKGSFSTLEIQRTEQGDSAMYLCSSSLADKFNTEAFFGQGTRLTVV.

The chain uses TRBV4-2 and TRBJ2-7; 7 bases agree with TRBD2. V shed 0 bases and J 1 base; nucleotides not matched to a gene: 3. This CDR3 comprises 15 residues. Germline V gene sequence: CDR1 LGHNA, CDR2 YNFKEQ. The CDR3 reads CASSQEGGESYEQYF. The CDR3 DNA sequence: TGTGCCAGCAGCCAAGAGGGGGGGGAATCCTACGAGCAGTACTTC.

The DNA of the CDR3 is TGTGCTAGTCACTTCGGAAAACTGTTTTTT. It specifies CASHFGKLFF. The chain joins TRBV12-5 to TRBJ1-4; D is uncertain. V was cut by 8 bases and J by 10 bases, with 8 bases left in between. This CDR3 has 10 residues. Germline V lookup: CDR1 LGHNT, CDR2 FRNRAP.

The rearrangement links TRBV27 to TRBJ2-7; 10 nucleotides line up with TRBD1. Germline CDR1 and CDR2: MNHEY and SMNVEV (reference sequence). V shed 5 bases, J shed 5 bases, and the junction held 6 bases outside the gene matches. The CDR3 runs 14 residues. In DNA, the CDR3 is TGTGCCAGCAGTCCTTGGACAGGGGGGAACGAGCAGTACTTC. Residues: CASSPWTGGNEQYF.

The V call is TRBV30, the J call TRBJ2-3; TRBD2 matches 7 bases. The CDR3 runs 12 residues. Germline V CDR1 and CDR2: GTSNPN, SVGIG (reference sequence). Trimming took 8 bases from V and 8 from J; bases not matched to a gene: 10. In nucleotides, the CDR3 is TGTGCCACCTCGGGACTAACCGGTACGCAGTATTTT. Its translation is CATSGLTGTQYF.

This clone was seen just once. The J gene is TRBJ1-2, the V gene TRBV7-9, with TRBD1 matching over 7 bases. Germline values: CDR1 SEHNR, CDR2 FQNEAQ (reference sequence). CDR3 length: 14 residues. V shed 7 bases, J shed 3 bases, and the junction held 8 bases outside the gene matches. The CDR3 region is CASTSTGYDYGYTF. The CDR3 nucleotides read TGTGCCAGCACTTCGACAGGGTACGACTATGGCTACACCTTC.

CDR3 loop: CASRPAGSPYEQYF. CDR3 nucleotide sequence: TGCGCCAGCCGCCCCGCGGGATCTCCCTACGAGCAGTACTTC. The rearrangement links TRBV5-1 to TRBJ2-7; tentative D call: TRBD2 (6 bases). This CDR3 comprises 14 residues. The germline V gene encodes CDR1 SGHRS and CDR2 YFSETQ. V was cut by 7 bases and J by 2 bases, with 16 bases left in between.